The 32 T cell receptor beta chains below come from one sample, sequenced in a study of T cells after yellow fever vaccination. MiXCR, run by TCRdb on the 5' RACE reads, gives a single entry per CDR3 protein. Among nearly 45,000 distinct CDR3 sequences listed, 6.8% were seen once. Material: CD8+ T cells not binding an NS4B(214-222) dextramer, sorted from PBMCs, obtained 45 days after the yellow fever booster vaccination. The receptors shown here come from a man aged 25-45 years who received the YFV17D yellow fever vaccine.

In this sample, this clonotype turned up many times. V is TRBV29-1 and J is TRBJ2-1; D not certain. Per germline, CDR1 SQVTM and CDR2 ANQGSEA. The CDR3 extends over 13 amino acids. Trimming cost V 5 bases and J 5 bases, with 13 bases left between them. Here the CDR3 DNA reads TGCAGCGTTATATATGTAGACGACAATGAGCAGTTCTTC. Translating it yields CSVIYVDDNEQFF.

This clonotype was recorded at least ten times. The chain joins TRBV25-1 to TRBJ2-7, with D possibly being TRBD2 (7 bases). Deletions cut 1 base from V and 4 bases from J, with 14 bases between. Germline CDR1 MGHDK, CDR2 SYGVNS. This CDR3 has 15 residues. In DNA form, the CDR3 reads TGTGCCAGCAGTGAATTCCGGACAGCGGGATACGAGCAGTACTTC. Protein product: CASSEFRTAGYEQYF.

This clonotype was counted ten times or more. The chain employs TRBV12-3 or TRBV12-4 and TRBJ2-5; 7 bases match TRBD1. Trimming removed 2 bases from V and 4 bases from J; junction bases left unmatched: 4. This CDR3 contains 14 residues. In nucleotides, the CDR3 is TGTGCCAGCAGTTTATCTGGACAGGCAGAGACCCAGTACTTC. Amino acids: CASSLSGQAETQYF.

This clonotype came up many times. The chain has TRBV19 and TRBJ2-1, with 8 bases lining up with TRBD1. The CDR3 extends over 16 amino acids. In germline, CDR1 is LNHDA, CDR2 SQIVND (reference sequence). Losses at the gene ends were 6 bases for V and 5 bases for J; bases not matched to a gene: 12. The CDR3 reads CASSLPETGVDNEQFF. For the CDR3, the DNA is TGTGCCAGTAGCCTGCCGGAGACAGGGGTGGACAATGAGCAGTTCTTC.

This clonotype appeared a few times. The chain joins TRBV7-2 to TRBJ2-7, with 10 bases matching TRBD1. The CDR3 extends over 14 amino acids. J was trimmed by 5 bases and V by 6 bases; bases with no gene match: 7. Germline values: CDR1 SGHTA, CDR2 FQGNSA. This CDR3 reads CASSSGTGVDEQYF. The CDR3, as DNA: TGTGCCAGCAGTTCCGGGACAGGGGTGGACGAGCAGTACTTC.

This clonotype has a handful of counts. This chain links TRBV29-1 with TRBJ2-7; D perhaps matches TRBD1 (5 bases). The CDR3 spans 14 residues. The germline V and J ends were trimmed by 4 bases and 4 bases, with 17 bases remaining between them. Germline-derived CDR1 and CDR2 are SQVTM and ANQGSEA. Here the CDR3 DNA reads TGCAGCGTTGCCGGGCAGGGCATCCAATACGAGCAGTACTTC. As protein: CSVAGQGIQYEQYF.

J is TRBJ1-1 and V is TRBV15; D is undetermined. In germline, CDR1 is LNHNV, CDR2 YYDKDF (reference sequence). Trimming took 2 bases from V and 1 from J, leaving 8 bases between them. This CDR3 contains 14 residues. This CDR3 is CATSRIVGNTEAFF. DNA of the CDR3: TGTGCCACCAGCAGAATCGTCGGGAACACTGAAGCTTTCTTT.

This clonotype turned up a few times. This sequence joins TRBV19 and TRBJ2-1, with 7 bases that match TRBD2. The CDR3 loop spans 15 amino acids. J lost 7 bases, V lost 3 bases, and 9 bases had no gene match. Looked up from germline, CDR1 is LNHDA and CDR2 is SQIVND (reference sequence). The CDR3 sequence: CASSMWESGTNEQFF. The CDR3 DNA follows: TGTGCCAGTAGTATGTGGGAGAGCGGGACGAATGAGCAGTTCTTC. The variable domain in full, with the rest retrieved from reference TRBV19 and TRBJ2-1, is DGGITQSPKYLFRKEGQNVTLSCEQNLNHDAMYWYRQDPGQGLRLIYYSQIVNDFQKGDIAEGYSVSREKKESFPLTVTSAQKNPTAFYLCASSMWESGTNEQFFGPGTRLTVL.

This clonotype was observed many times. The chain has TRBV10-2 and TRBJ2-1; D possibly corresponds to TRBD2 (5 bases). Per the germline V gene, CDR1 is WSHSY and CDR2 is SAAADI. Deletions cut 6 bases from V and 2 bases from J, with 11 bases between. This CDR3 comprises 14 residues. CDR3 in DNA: TGCGCCAGCAGCCCCCGGGGTACCTACAATGAGCAGTTCTTC. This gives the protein CASSPRGTYNEQFF.

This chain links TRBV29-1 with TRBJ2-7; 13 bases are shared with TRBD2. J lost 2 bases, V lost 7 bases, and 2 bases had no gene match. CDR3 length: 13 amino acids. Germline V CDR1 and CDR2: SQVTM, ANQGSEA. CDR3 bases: TGCAGCGCTGGGACTAGCGGGACCTACGAGCAGTACTTC. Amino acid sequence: CSAGTSGTYEQYF.

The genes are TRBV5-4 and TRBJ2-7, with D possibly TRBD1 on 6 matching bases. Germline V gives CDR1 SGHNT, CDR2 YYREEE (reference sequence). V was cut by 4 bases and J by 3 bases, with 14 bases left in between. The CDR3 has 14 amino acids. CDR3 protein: CASSETGTNYEQYF. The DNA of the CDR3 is TGTGCCAGCAGCGAAACCGGGACAAACTACGAGCAGTACTTC.

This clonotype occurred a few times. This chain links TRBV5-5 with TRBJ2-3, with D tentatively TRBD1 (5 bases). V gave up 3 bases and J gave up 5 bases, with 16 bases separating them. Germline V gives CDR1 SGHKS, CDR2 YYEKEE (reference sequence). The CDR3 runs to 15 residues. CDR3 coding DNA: TGTGCCAGCAGCTGGGGCCCCTCTCTCTTAGATACGCAGTATTTT. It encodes CASSWGPSLLDTQYF.

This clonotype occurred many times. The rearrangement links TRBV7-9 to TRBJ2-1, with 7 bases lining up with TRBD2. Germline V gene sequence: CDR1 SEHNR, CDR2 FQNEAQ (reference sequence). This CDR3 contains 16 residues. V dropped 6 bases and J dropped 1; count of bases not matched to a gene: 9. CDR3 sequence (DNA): TGTGCCAGCAGTCCTAGCGGCCGGGGGTCCTACAATGAGCAGTTCTTC. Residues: CASSPSGRGSYNEQFF.

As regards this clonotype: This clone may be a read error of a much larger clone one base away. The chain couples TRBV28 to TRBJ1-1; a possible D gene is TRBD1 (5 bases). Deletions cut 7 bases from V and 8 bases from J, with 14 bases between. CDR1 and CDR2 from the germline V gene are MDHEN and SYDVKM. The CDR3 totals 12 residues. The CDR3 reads CASTFSTAEAFF. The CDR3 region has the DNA TGTGCCAGCACTTTCTCGACAGCAGAAGCTTTCTTT.

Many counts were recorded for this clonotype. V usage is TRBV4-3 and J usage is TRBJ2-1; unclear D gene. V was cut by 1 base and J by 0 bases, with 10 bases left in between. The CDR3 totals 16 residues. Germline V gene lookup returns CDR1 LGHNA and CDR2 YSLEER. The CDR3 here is CASSQGPAGSYNEQFF. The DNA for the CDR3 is TGCGCCAGCAGCCAAGGTCCGGCAGGCTCCTACAATGAGCAGTTCTTC.

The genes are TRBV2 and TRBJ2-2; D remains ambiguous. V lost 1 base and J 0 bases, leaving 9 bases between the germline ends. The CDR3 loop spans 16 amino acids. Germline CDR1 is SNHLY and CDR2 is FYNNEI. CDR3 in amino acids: CASSEGYSPNTGELFF. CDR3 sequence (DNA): TGTGCCAGCAGTGAAGGGTACAGCCCGAACACCGGGGAGCTGTTTTTT.

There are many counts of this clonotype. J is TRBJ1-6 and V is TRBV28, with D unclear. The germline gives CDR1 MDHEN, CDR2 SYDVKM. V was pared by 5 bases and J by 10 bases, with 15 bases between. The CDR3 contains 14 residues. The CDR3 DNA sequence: TGTGCCAGCAGTCCCGTCGGGGTAGGATCACCCCTCCACTTT. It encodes CASSPVGVGSPLHF.

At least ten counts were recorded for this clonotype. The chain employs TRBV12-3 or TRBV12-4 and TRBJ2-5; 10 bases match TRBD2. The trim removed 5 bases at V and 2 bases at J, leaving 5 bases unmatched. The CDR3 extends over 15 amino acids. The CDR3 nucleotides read TGTGCCAGCAGTGCCGGACTAGCGGCGCAAGAGACCCAGTACTTC. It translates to CASSAGLAAQETQYF.

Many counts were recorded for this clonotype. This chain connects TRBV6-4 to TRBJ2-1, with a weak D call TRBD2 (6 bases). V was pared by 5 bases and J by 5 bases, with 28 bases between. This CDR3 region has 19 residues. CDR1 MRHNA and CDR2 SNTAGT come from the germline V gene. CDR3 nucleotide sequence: TGTGCCAGCAGTAACCAACCGATATTTACGACTAGTGGGGACAATGAGCAGTTCTTC. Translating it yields CASSNQPIFTTSGDNEQFF.

CDR3 bases: TGTGCCAGCAGCTTGGGGGGGGCTGCGGGCGAGCAGTACTTC. Translating gives CASSLGGAAGEQYF. The chain uses TRBV5-6 and TRBJ2-7; D possibly uses TRBD1 or TRBD2 (6 bases each). Deletions cut 0 bases from V and 6 bases from J, with 13 bases between. CDR3 length: 14 residues. Germline V gene sequence: CDR1 SGHDT, CDR2 YYEEEE.

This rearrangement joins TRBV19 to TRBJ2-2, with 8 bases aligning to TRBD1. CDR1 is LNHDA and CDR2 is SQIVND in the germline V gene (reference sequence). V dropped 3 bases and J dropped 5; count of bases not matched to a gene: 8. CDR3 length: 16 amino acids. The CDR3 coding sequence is TGTGCCAGTAGTATCATGCAGGGGGCCTTGACCGGGGAGCTGTTTTTT. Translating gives CASSIMQGALTGELFF.

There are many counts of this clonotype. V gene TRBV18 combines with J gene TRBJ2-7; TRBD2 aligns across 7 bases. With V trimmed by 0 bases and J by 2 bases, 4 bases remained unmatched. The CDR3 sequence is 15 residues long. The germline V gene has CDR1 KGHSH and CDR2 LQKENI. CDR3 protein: CASSPPGGGAYEQYF. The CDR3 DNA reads TGTGCCAGCTCACCACCCGGCGGGGGTGCCTACGAGCAGTACTTC.

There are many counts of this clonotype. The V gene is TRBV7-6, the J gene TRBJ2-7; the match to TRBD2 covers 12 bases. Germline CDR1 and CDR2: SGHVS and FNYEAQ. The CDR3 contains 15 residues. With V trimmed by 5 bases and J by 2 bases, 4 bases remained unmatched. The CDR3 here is CASSTLAGGPYEQYF. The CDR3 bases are TGTGCCAGCAGCACGCTAGCGGGAGGGCCCTACGAGCAGTACTTC.

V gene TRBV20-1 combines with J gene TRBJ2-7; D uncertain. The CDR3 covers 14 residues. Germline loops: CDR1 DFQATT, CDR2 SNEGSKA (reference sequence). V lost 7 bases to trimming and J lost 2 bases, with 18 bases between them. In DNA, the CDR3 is TGCAGTGGTGGCCCGGGTCCGGGCCCCTACGAGCAGTACTTC. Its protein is CSGGPGPGPYEQYF.

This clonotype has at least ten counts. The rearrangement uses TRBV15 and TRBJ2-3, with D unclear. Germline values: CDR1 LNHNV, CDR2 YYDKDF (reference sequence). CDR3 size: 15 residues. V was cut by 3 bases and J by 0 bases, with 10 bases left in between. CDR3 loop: CATSSAILSTDTQYF. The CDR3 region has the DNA TGTGCCACCAGCAGTGCTATCCTAAGCACAGATACGCAGTATTTT.

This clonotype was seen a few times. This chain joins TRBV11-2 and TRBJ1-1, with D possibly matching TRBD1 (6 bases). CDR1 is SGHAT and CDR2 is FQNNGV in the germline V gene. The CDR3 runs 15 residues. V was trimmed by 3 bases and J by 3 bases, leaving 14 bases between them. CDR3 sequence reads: CASSFNRVGDTEAFF. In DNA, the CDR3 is TGTGCCAGCAGCTTTAACAGGGTTGGAGACACTGAAGCTTTCTTT.

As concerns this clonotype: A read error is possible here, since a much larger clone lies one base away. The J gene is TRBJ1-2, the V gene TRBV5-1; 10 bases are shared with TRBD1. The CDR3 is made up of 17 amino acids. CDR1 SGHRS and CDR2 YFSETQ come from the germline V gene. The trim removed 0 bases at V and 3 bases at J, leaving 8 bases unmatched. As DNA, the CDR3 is TGCGCCAGCAGCTTGGAGAGACAGGGGGCCGGGGACTATGGCTACACCTTC. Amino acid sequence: CASSLERQGAGDYGYTF.

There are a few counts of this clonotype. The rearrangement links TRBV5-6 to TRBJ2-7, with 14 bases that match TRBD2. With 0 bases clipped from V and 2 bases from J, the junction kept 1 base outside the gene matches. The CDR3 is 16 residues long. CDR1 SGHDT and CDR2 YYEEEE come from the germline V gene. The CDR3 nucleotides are TGTGCCAGCAGCTTGGAGACTAGCGGGAGGGCCTACGAGCAGTACTTC. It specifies CASSLETSGRAYEQYF. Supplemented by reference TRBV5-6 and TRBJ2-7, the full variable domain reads DAGVTQSPTHLIKTRGQQVTLRCSPKSGHDTVSWYQQALGQGPQFIFQYYEEEERQRGNFPDRFSGHQFPNYSSELNVNALLLGDSALYLCASSLETSGRAYEQYFGPGTRLTVT.

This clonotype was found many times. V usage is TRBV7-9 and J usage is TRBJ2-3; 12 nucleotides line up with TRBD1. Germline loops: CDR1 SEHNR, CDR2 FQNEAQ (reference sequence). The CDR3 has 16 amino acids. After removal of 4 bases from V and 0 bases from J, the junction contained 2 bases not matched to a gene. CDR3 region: CASSSGQGASTDTQYF. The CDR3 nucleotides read TGTGCCAGCAGCTCGGGACAGGGGGCTAGCACAGATACGCAGTATTTT.

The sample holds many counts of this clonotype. The DNA for the CDR3 is TGTGCCAGCAGCTTATGGGCTAGACCCAATGAGCAGTTCTTC. Protein sequence: CASSLWARPNEQFF. The chain carries TRBV11-2 and TRBJ2-1; D call uncertain. In germline, CDR1 is SGHAT, CDR2 FQNNGV. This CDR3 contains 14 residues. The ends were cut back, 2 bases at V and 6 bases at J, with 11 bases in the middle.

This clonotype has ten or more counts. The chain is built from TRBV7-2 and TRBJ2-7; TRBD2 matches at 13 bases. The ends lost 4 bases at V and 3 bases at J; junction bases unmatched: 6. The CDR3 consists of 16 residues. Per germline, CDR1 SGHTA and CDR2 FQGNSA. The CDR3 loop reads CASSSRTSGRGYEQYF. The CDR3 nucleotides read TGTGCCAGCAGCTCCCGGACTAGCGGGAGAGGCTACGAGCAGTACTTC.

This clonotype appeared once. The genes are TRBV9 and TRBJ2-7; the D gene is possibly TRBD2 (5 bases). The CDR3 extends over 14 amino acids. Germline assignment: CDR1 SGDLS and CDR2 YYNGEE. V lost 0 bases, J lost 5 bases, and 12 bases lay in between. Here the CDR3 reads CASSVDGETNEQYF. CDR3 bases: TGTGCCAGCAGCGTAGACGGGGAGACCAACGAGCAGTACTTC.